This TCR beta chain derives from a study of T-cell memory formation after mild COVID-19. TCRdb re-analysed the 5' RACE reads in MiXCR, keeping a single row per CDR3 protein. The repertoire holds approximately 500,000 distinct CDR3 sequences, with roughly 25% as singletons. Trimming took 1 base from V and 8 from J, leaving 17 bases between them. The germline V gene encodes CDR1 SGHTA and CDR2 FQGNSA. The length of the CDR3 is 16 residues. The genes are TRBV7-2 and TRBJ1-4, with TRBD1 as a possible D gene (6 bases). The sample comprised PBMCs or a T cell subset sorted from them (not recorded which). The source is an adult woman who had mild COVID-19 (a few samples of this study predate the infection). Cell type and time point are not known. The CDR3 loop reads CASSLVPLTTGEKLFF. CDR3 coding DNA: TGTGCCAGCAGCTTAGTCCCGTTAACTACAGGGGAAAAACTGTTTTTT.